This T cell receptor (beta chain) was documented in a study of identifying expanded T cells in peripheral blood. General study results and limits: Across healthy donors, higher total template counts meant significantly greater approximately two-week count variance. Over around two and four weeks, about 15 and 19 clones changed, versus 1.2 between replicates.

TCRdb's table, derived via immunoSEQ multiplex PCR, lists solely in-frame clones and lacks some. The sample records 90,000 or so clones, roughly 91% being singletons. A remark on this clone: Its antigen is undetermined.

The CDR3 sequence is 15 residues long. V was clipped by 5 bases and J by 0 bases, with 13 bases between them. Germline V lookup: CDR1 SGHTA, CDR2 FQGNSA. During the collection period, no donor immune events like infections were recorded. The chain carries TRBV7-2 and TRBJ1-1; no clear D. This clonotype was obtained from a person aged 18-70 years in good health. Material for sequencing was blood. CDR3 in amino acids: CASSPQLQVNTEAFF. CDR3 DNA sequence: TGTGCCAGCAGCCCCCAGCTCCAAGTGAACACTGAAGCTTTCTTT.